This passage covers 20 T cell receptor beta chains from one sample sequenced in a study of technical replicates of blood from several donors. Measured with immunoSEQ multiplex PCR; TCRdb has only the in-frame clones, and not every one. The sample has 70,000 to 85,000 clones; 97% are singletons. Sequenced input: T cells isolated from PBMCs. These TCRs come from a human donor in good health.

The chain joins TRBV19 to TRBJ2-7, with TRBD1 matching over 10 bases. Germline-derived CDR1 and CDR2 are LNHDA and SQIVND (reference sequence). The V gene end was trimmed by 1 base and the J gene end by 6 bases; junction bases not matched to a gene: 6. The CDR3 is made up of 15 amino acids. The CDR3 DNA is TGTGCCAGTAGTATAGCCGGACAGGGGGTATTCGAGCAGTACTTC. It specifies CASSIAGQGVFEQYF.

The chain carries TRBV28 and TRBJ2-3; TRBD2 matches 9 bases. V lost 2 bases to trimming and J lost 1 base; unmatched junction nucleotides: 16. This CDR3 comprises 20 residues. Germline V lookup: CDR1 MDHEN, CDR2 SYDVKM. In nucleotides, the CDR3 is TGTGCCAGCAGTTTAAGACTAGCGGCTTTACGGGCCCAACGCACAGATACGCAGTATTTT. This translates into CASSLRLAALRAQRTDTQYF.

V and J are TRBV5-6 and TRBJ2-7, with a weak D call TRBD1 (6 bases). The CDR3 totals 14 residues. Germline-derived CDR1 and CDR2 are SGHDT and YYEEEE. V lost 2 bases and J 3 bases, leaving 12 bases between the germline ends. CDR3 in amino acids: CASSFGQGFYEQYF. DNA for the CDR3: TGTGCCAGCAGCTTCGGGCAGGGGTTCTACGAGCAGTACTTC.

The sample holds one count of this clone. V and J are TRBV5-6 and TRBJ2-7, with D tentatively TRBD1 (5 bases). V was trimmed by 4 bases and J by 2 bases, leaving 19 bases between them. This CDR3 contains 16 residues. Germline V gives CDR1 SGHDT, CDR2 YYEEEE. CDR3 sequence (DNA): TGTGCCAGCAGCCGTGCTCAGGGCGGTATAACCTACGAGCAGTACTTC. This codes for CASSRAQGGITYEQYF.

The V and J genes are TRBV5-6 and TRBJ2-1, with D uncertain. CDR1 is SGHDT and CDR2 is YYEEEE in the germline V gene. The germline V and J ends were trimmed by 2 bases and 7 bases, with 10 bases remaining between them. The CDR3 has 13 amino acids. CDR3 in amino acids: CASSFRWQNEQFF. Here the CDR3 DNA reads TGTGCCAGCAGCTTCAGGTGGCAAAATGAGCAGTTCTTC. The entire variable domain, with the rest obtained from reference TRBV5-6 and TRBJ2-1, is as follows: DAGVTQSPTHLIKTRGQQVTLRCSPKSGHDTVSWYQQALGQGPQFIFQYYEEEERQRGNFPDRFSGHQFPNYSSELNVNALLLGDSALYLCASSFRWQNEQFFGPGTRLTVL.

The chain recombines TRBV7-9 with TRBJ2-5, with 7 nucleotides matching TRBD1. In germline, CDR1 is SEHNR, CDR2 FQNEAQ (reference sequence). The CDR3 has 15 residues. The ends lost 1 base at V and 2 bases at J; junction bases unmatched: 4. The CDR3 region is CASSLVGTAQETQYF. The CDR3 DNA is TGTGCCAGCAGCTTAGTGGGGACAGCTCAAGAGACCCAGTACTTC. Full variable domain (rest looked up from reference TRBV7-9 and TRBJ2-5): DTGVSQNPRHKITKRGQNVTFRCDPISEHNRLYWYRQTLGQGPEFLTYFQNEAQLEKSRLLSDRFSAERPKGSFSTLEIQRTEQGDSAMYLCASSLVGTAQETQYFGPGTRLLVL.

Note on this clone: The sample holds other DNA sequences that translate to the same CDR3. This chain's CDR3 is CASSPGQGNQPQHF. CDR3 bases: TGTGCCAGCTCACCGGGCCAGGGCAATCAGCCCCAGCATTTT. The V gene is TRBV18, the J gene TRBJ1-5; D unresolved. Trimming took off 3 bases at V and 2 bases at J, with 8 bases between the two ends. CDR1 is KGHSH, CDR2 LQKENI, per germline. This CDR3 has 14 residues.

This clone has only one observation. This chain connects TRBV28 to TRBJ2-7; D may be TRBD2 (5 bases). V lost 7 bases and J 2 bases, leaving 15 bases between the germline ends. The CDR3 is 14 amino acids. CDR1 is MDHEN and CDR2 is SYDVKM in the germline V gene. The CDR3 protein is CASKVPSSTYEQYF. The CDR3 DNA follows: TGTGCCAGCAAGGTCCCTAGCAGCACCTACGAGCAGTACTTC.

Only one count was recorded for this clone. V usage is TRBV5-1 and J usage is TRBJ1-2; no definite D call. This CDR3 is built from 13 residues. V lost 3 bases and J 6 bases, leaving 12 bases between the germline ends. Germline CDR1 is SGHRS and CDR2 is YFSETQ. The CDR3, as DNA: TGCGCCAGCAGCTCCAGCGGTAAGGATGGCTACACCTTC. Its protein product is CASSSSGKDGYTF.

J is TRBJ2-5 and V is TRBV29-1; D possibly corresponds to TRBD1 (6 bases). V gave up 0 bases and J gave up 5 bases, with 16 bases separating them. CDR3 size: 15 residues. Germline V lookup: CDR1 SQVTM, CDR2 ANQGSEA. The CDR3 here is CSVEERRGFLETQYF. The CDR3 DNA reads TGCAGCGTTGAAGAGCGTAGGGGGTTTTTGGAGACCCAGTACTTC.

This rearrangement joins TRBV7-9 to TRBJ2-3; perhaps TRBD2 as D (5 bases). The germline V gene encodes CDR1 SEHNR and CDR2 FQNEAQ (reference sequence). The CDR3 is made up of 14 amino acids. V lost 7 bases, J lost 2 bases, and 13 bases lay in between. CDR3 residues: CASMGAAYTDTQYF. CDR3 bases: TGTGCCAGCATGGGAGCGGCCTACACAGATACGCAGTATTTT.

The V and J genes are TRBV6-4 and TRBJ2-3; D possibly corresponds to TRBD2 (6 bases). Germline CDR1 and CDR2: MRHNA and SNTAGT. The CDR3 length is 14 residues. V lost 6 bases and J 0 bases, leaving 10 bases between the germline ends. CDR3 sequence reads: CASSGSESTDTQYF. For the CDR3, the DNA is TGTGCCAGCAGCGGGAGCGAGAGCACAGATACGCAGTATTTT.

J is TRBJ2-1 and V is TRBV4-1; TRBD1 aligns across 8 bases. This CDR3 is built from 16 residues. Trimming removed 3 bases from V and 7 bases from J; junction bases left unmatched: 11. From germline, CDR1 is MGHRA and CDR2 YSYEKL. The CDR3: CASSQIRDRLANEQFF. CDR3 nucleotides: TGCGCCAGCAGCCAGATCCGGGACAGGTTAGCGAATGAGCAGTTCTTC.

This chain joins TRBV6-1 and TRBJ1-5; tentative D call: TRBD1 (5 bases). The V end lost 7 bases, the J end lost 7 bases, and 20 bases lay between the germline ends. The CDR3 loop spans 15 amino acids. CDR1 and CDR2 (germline): MNHNS, SASEGT. The CDR3 region is CASTTLDSIGQPQHF. The CDR3 bases are TGTGCCAGCACGACCCTTGACAGCATCGGCCAGCCCCAGCATTTT.

The rearrangement links TRBV29-1 to TRBJ2-2; D is perhaps TRBD1 (7 bases). The V gene's germline CDR1 is SQVTM and CDR2 ANQGSEA. The CDR3 totals 14 residues. The V end lost 4 bases, the J end lost 4 bases, and 13 bases lay between the germline ends. In nucleotides, the CDR3 is TGCAGCGTTGGATACAGGGGAGGCACCGGGGAGCTGTTTTTT. Translating it yields CSVGYRGGTGELFF.

The J gene is TRBJ1-1, the V gene TRBV7-3, with D perhaps TRBD1 (5 bases). CDR3 length: 17 amino acids. Trimming took off 0 bases at V and 0 bases at J, with 14 bases between the two ends. Germline V lookup: CDR1 SGHTA, CDR2 FQGTGA. CDR3 sequence (DNA): TGTGCCAGCAGCTTAACGGGGCAGGCCCTCCTGAACACTGAAGCTTTCTTT. It specifies CASSLTGQALLNTEAFF.

The chain joins TRBV29-1 to TRBJ2-7; 7 bases are a match to TRBD1. V gave up 7 bases and J gave up 2 bases; unmatched junction bases: 8. This CDR3 contains 13 residues. Germline V gives CDR1 SQVTM, CDR2 ANQGSEA. CDR3 amino acids: CSALDRYTYEQYF. The CDR3 bases are TGCAGCGCACTGGACAGGTATACCTACGAGCAGTACTTC.

The chain links TRBV28 to TRBJ2-1, with a weak D call TRBD2 (5 bases). This CDR3 has 18 residues. The germline CDR1 and CDR2 sequences are MDHEN and SYDVKM. Trimming shortened V by 3 bases and J by 8 bases, and 26 bases separated the two germline ends. DNA of the CDR3: TGTGCCAGCAGTTTTCCCCTCACTTTGGGCCATAGCGTCCATGAGCAGTTCTTC. Amino acid sequence: CASSFPLTLGHSVHEQFF.

The chain combines TRBV7-9 with TRBJ1-1, with D hard to call. The CDR3 spans 10 residues. The germline V gene encodes CDR1 SEHNR and CDR2 FQNEAQ (reference sequence). Trimming shortened V by 1 base and J by 9 bases, and 3 bases separated the two germline ends. CDR3 loop: CASSLGKAFF. For the CDR3, the DNA is TGTGCCAGCAGCTTAGGTAAAGCTTTCTTT.

This clone appeared a single time. The rearrangement uses TRBV7-3 and TRBJ2-2; 8 bases line up with TRBD1. This CDR3 is built from 16 residues. Germline CDR1 SGHTA, CDR2 FQGTGA. V shed 2 bases, J shed 6 bases, and the junction held 8 bases outside the gene matches. The CDR3 coding sequence is TGTGCCAGCAGCTTATCTGCAGGGGGCGTCGCCGGGGAGCTGTTTTTT. This translates into CASSLSAGGVAGELFF.